This is a list of T cell receptor beta chains from one sample in a study of cytomegalovirus exposure and HLA in healthy donors. Data came from immunoSEQ multiplex PCR; TCRdb stores just in-frame clones and leaves some out. The sample includes approximately 240,000 clones, around nine tenths of them seen just once. The specimen sequenced was PBMCs. These receptors all stem from a woman between 18 and 29 years old in good health and CMV-seronegative. Each CDR3 is given with its conserved first and last residue. A D gene is named only where the DNA matches it firmly. A row's size may be missing; if present it is once, few, many or a size class.

v_call,d_call,clone_size,j_call,cdr3_aa,cdr3_nt
TRBV2,TRBD1,NA,TRBJ2-5,CASSERQGARETQYF,TGTGCCAGCAGTGAACGGCAGGGGGCTCGGGAGACCCAGTACTTC
TRBV15,NA,NA,TRBJ2-1,CATSHISGIYYNEQFF,TGTGCCACCAGCCATATAAGCGGCATATACTACAATGAGCAGTTCTTC
TRBV7-2,TRBD2,NA,TRBJ2-7,CASSLVSSGRVHEQYF,TGTGCCAGCAGCTTAGTCTCCAGCGGGAGAGTCCACGAGCAGTACTTC
TRBV30,NA,NA,TRBJ1-5,CASTQGGDQPQHF,TGTGCCTCGACCCAGGGAGGGGATCAGCCCCAGCATTTT
TRBV4-1,NA,once,TRBJ2-3,CASSQGVGLDTDTQYF,TGCGCCAGCAGCCAAGGGGTGGGGCTGGACACAGATACGCAGTATTTT
TRBV27,TRBD1,NA,TRBJ1-6,CASSPRQGNSPLHF,TGTGCCAGCAGTCCTAGACAGGGAAATTCACCCCTCCACTTT
TRBV20-1,NA,NA,TRBJ2-7,CSASLGAVQYF,TGCAGTGCTTCACTAGGCGCAGTGCAGTACTTC
TRBV11-2,TRBD1,NA,TRBJ2-1,CASSIDRDFYEQFF,TGTGCCAGCAGCATCGACAGGGATTTCTATGAGCAGTTCTTC
TRBV6-5,TRBD1,few,TRBJ1-2,CASSRTGGDYGYTF,TGTGCCAGCAGCCGGACAGGGGGCGACTATGGCTACACCTTC
TRBV23-1,NA,NA,TRBJ1-4,CASSPRVDPAFNEKLFF,TGCGCCAGCAGTCCCAGGGTCGACCCAGCGTTTAATGAAAAACTGTTTTTT
TRBV5-4,NA,NA,TRBJ2-5,CASSLGAGNQETQYF,TGTGCCAGCAGCTTGGGAGCGGGTAACCAAGAGACCCAGTACTTC
TRBV6-1,NA,NA,TRBJ2-2,CALTSSTGELFF,TGTGCCCTTACTAGCAGCACCGGGGAGCTGTTTTTT
TRBV12-5,TRBD1,NA,TRBJ1-1,CATQAQGTNTEAFF,TGTGCTACCCAAGCACAGGGGACGAACACTGAAGCTTTCTTT
TRBV2,TRBD1,NA,TRBJ1-2,CASSRDRGRASYGYTF,TGTGCCAGCAGTAGGGACAGGGGAAGGGCCAGCTATGGCTACACCTTC
TRBV10-3,TRBD2,NA,TRBJ2-1,CAIKTEGGLNEQFF,TGTGCCATCAAGACGGAGGGAGGGCTGAATGAGCAGTTCTTC
TRBV6-1,TRBD1,NA,TRBJ1-5,CASGQQGAGNQPQHF,TGTGCCAGCGGGCAACAGGGGGCTGGAAATCAGCCCCAGCATTTT
TRBV5-1,TRBD2,NA,TRBJ2-7,CASSPDGLDEQYF,TGCGCCAGCAGCCCTGATGGACTAGACGAGCAGTACTTC
TRBV15,NA,NA,TRBJ2-5,CATILAGQETQYF,TGTGCCACTATACTAGCTGGCCAAGAGACCCAGTACTTC
TRBV19,NA,once,TRBJ1-2,CARLAPTRDDRFDGYTF,TGTGCCAGACTTGCTCCGACTCGTGACGACAGGTTCGATGGCTACACCTTC
TRBV5-1,NA,NA,TRBJ2-7,CASSLFPQYEQYF,TGCGCCAGCAGCTTGTTTCCTCAGTACGAGCAGTACTTC
TRBV29-1,NA,NA,TRBJ1-2,CSTGGTGVIGTF,TGCAGTACGGGGGGGACGGGAGTAATAGGGACCTTC
TRBV30,NA,NA,TRBJ2-7,CAWSPGQRYEQYF,TGTGCCTGGAGTCCTGGACAGAGATACGAGCAGTACTTC
TRBV27,TRBD1,once,TRBJ2-1,CASSPQGQGPHNEQFF,TGTGCCAGCAGTCCACAAGGACAGGGGCCTCACAATGAGCAGTTCTTC
TRBV7-2,NA,NA,TRBJ1-1,CASSAVVQARAGTEAFF,TGTGCCAGCAGCGCAGTCGTTCAGGCCCGGGCGGGCACTGAAGCTTTCTTT
TRBV5-6,TRBD2,NA,TRBJ2-3,CASSLFGTSGRAGGDTQYF,TGTGCCAGCAGCCTGTTCGGGACTAGCGGGAGGGCCGGGGGAGATACGCAGTATTTT
TRBV11-3,NA,NA,TRBJ2-1,CASSLDQTGNEQFF,TGTGCCAGCAGCTTAGATCAAACGGGTAATGAGCAGTTCTTC
TRBV11-3,NA,NA,TRBJ2-7,CASSLGGGYEQYF,TGTGCCAGCAGCTTAGGGGGAGGCTACGAGCAGTACTTC
TRBV28,NA,NA,TRBJ1-5,CASRGDSNQPQHF,TGTGCCAGCAGGGGAGATAGCAATCAGCCCCAGCATTTT
TRBV5-4,NA,NA,TRBJ2-3,CASSLDSGLTDTQYF,TGTGCCAGCAGCTTAGATAGCGGCTTAACAGATACGCAGTATTTT
TRBV7-8,TRBD2,NA,TRBJ2-5,CASSFSGGTTQETQYF,TGTGCCAGCAGCTTCTCGGGGGGGACTACCCAAGAGACCCAGTACTTC
TRBV7-6,TRBD2,NA,TRBJ2-1,CASSSVAGRIHNEQFF,TGTGCCAGCAGCTCCGTAGCGGGTCGCATCCACAATGAGCAGTTCTTC
TRBV5-1,NA,NA,TRBJ2-5,CASSARGLVGQETQYF,TGCGCCAGCAGCGCGAGAGGGCTGGTAGGGCAAGAGACCCAGTACTTC
TRBV2,NA,NA,TRBJ1-1,CASESEENTEAFF,TGTGCCAGCGAATCAGAAGAGAACACTGAAGCTTTCTTT
TRBV28,NA,NA,TRBJ2-7,CASSPGVLEQYF,TGTGCCAGCTCCCCCGGGGTCTTGGAGCAGTACTTC
TRBV9,TRBD1,NA,TRBJ2-7,CASSVAGQGAYEQYF,TGTGCCAGCAGCGTGGCGGGACAGGGGGCCTACGAGCAGTACTTC
TRBV11-3,NA,NA,TRBJ2-3,CASSPRVSSADTQYF,TGTGCCAGCAGCCCCCGGGTCTCGAGCGCAGATACGCAGTATTTT
TRBV6-6,TRBD1,NA,TRBJ2-7,CASSYSGTESYEQYF,TGTGCCAGCAGTTACTCCGGGACAGAGTCCTACGAGCAGTACTTC
TRBV6-5,NA,once,TRBJ1-4,CASSYSNGRGGEKLFF,TGTGCCAGCAGTTACTCGAACGGCCGGGGTGGTGAAAAACTGTTTTTT
TRBV2,NA,NA,TRBJ2-7,CASGVLRDYEQYF,TGTGCCAGCGGGGTTCTGCGGGACTACGAGCAGTACTTC
TRBV7-9,NA,NA,TRBJ2-7,CASSFVASSGYEQYF,TGTGCCAGCAGCTTTGTCGCTAGCTCGGGCTACGAGCAGTACTTC
TRBV19,TRBD1,NA,TRBJ1-5,CASSGGTGVNQPQHF,TGTGCCAGTAGTGGCGGGACAGGGGTAAATCAGCCCCAGCATTTT
TRBV5-1,TRBD1,NA,TRBJ2-7,CASSLDPGQLYEQYF,TGCGCCAGCAGCTTGGATCCGGGACAGCTGTACGAGCAGTACTTC
TRBV4-2,NA,NA,TRBJ1-4,CASSQDGNNGGEKLFF,TGTGCCAGCAGCCAAGATGGGAATAACGGGGGTGAAAAACTGTTTTTT
TRBV6-1,NA,NA,TRBJ1-1,CASRPAQGRTEAFF,TGTGCCAGCAGGCCTGCTCAGGGTCGCACTGAAGCTTTCTTT
TRBV7-2,NA,NA,TRBJ2-1,CASSPTLPKHNEQFF,TGTGCCAGCAGCCCGACTCTCCCAAAACATAATGAGCAGTTCTTC
TRBV6-1,NA,NA,TRBJ2-3,CASRPLGAITDTQYF,TGTGCCAGCAGGCCATTGGGGGCGATAACAGATACGCAGTATTTT
TRBV18,NA,NA,TRBJ1-3,CASSYGAGNTIYF,TGTGCCAGCTCCTACGGAGCTGGAAACACCATATATTTT
TRBV27,TRBD1,NA,TRBJ2-7,CASSRTGPHEQYF,TGTGCCAGCAGTAGGACAGGGCCTCACGAGCAGTACTTC
TRBV13,TRBD2,once,TRBJ2-3,CASSTGLAGTEPTDTQYF,TGTGCCAGCAGCACGGGACTAGCGGGTACCGAACCCACAGATACGCAGTATTTT
TRBV6-6,TRBD1,NA,TRBJ1-2,CASYRQGAFGYTF,TGTGCCAGCTACCGACAGGGGGCTTTTGGCTACACCTTC
TRBV15,NA,NA,TRBJ2-6,CATSRGEISGANVLTF,TGTGCCACCAGCAGAGGAGAAATCTCTGGGGCCAACGTCCTGACTTTC
TRBV9,NA,once,TRBJ2-3,CASSVHQTDTQYF,TGTGCCAGCAGCGTACACCAGACAGATACGCAGTATTTT